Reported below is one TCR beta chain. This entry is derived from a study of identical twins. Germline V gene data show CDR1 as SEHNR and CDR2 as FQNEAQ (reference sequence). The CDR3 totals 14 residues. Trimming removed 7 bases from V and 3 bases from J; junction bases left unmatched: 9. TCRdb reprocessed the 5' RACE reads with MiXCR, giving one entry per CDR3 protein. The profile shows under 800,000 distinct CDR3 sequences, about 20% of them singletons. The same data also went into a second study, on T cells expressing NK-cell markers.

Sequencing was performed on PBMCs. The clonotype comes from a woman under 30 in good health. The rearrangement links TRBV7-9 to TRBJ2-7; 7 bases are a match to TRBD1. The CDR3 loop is CASIPEQGFYEQYF. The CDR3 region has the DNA TGTGCCAGCATCCCGGAACAGGGGTTCTACGAGCAGTACTTC.